Below, 27 T cell receptor beta chains from the same sample are listed, as sequenced in a study of cytomegalovirus exposure and HLA in healthy donors. The study ran its PCR with 60 Vbeta and 13 Jbeta primers. Clones were sequenced by immunoSEQ multiplex PCR, and TCRdb holds only the in-frame ones, with some missing. The sample consists of 85,000 to 100,000 clones, about 84% of them appearing once. The sample comprised PBMCs. The receptors here all came from a girl aged 2 to 9 in good health and CMV-seropositive.

V is TRBV6-4 and J is TRBJ1-2; no definite D call. Trimming removed 5 bases at V and 1 base at J, with 8 bases between. The germline V gene encodes CDR1 MRHNA and CDR2 SNTAGT. This CDR3 contains 13 residues. The CDR3 DNA is TGTGCCAGCAGTCTACAGCTTAACTATGGCTACACCTTC. As protein: CASSLQLNYGYTF.

This clone came up a few times. The genes are TRBV6-5 and TRBJ1-1; 10 nucleotides match TRBD1. CDR3 size: 14 residues. The V gene's germline CDR1 is MNHEY and CDR2 SVGAGI. The ends lost 4 bases at V and 5 bases at J; junction bases unmatched: 4. CDR3 nucleotides: TGTGCCAGCAGTTCGACAGGGGGCCTTACTGAAGCTTTCTTT. It encodes CASSSTGGLTEAFF.

The genes are TRBV28 and TRBJ1-1; 7 bases agree with TRBD1. Looked up from germline, CDR1 is MDHEN and CDR2 is SYDVKM. The CDR3 totals 14 residues. V shed 3 bases, J shed 5 bases, and the junction held 6 bases outside the gene matches. CDR3 bases: TGTGCCAGCAGTTTGATCCAGGGGGGTACTGAAGCTTTCTTT. Its translation is CASSLIQGGTEAFF.

This sequence joins TRBV27 and TRBJ2-1; 11 bases map to TRBD2. The CDR3 length is 16 residues. CDR1 and CDR2 from the germline V gene are MNHEY and SMNVEV (reference sequence). The J segment lost 2 bases and the V segment lost 8 bases, leaving 8 bases of the junction unmatched. The CDR3 sequence: CASGIPGLAAYNEQFF. In DNA, the CDR3 is TGTGCCAGCGGAATACCGGGACTAGCGGCCTACAATGAGCAGTTCTTC.

V gene TRBV5-6 combines with J gene TRBJ2-7, with 12 bases aligning to TRBD1. CDR3 length: 14 amino acids. The trim removed 4 bases at V and 9 bases at J, leaving 8 bases unmatched. Germline V CDR1 and CDR2: SGHDT, YYEEEE. CDR3 loop: CASSQGQGAIGQYF. The CDR3 coding sequence is TGTGCCAGCAGCCAGGGACAGGGGGCAATCGGGCAGTACTTC.

This chain connects TRBV27 to TRBJ2-7; D might be TRBD2 (6 bases). CDR1 is MNHEY and CDR2 is SMNVEV in the germline V gene (reference sequence). V lost 6 bases and J 4 bases, leaving 13 bases between the germline ends. This CDR3 comprises 13 residues. The CDR3 spells CASSWTKNYEQYF. The CDR3 region has the DNA TGTGCCAGCAGCTGGACTAAAAATTACGAGCAGTACTTC.

This chain joins TRBV4-3 and TRBJ1-1; TRBD1 matches 7 bases. CDR1 is LGHNA, CDR2 YSLEER, per germline. J lost 5 bases, V lost 5 bases, and 8 bases had no gene match. The CDR3 contains 14 residues. DNA for the CDR3: TGCGCCAGCAGCTTTAAACCAGGGGGGACTGAAGCTTTCTTT. This encodes CASSFKPGGTEAFF.

The chain links TRBV6-5 to TRBJ2-3, with 9 nucleotides matching TRBD1. The V gene end was trimmed by 7 bases and the J gene end by 7 bases; junction bases not matched to a gene: 9. The germline V gene has CDR1 MNHEY and CDR2 SVGAGI. CDR3 length: 14 amino acids. The chain's CDR3 is CASKPPGQGNTQYF. Written as DNA, the CDR3 is TGTGCCAGCAAACCCCCCGGACAGGGGAATACGCAGTATTTT.

The chain couples TRBV28 to TRBJ1-1; a weak D match, TRBD1 (6 bases). Germline-derived CDR1 and CDR2 are MDHEN and SYDVKM. CDR3 length: 15 amino acids. V was cut by 6 bases and J by 2 bases, with 16 bases left in between. The CDR3 protein is CASRKPGTPNTEAFF. The DNA of the CDR3 is TGTGCCAGCAGGAAACCCGGGACACCTAACACTGAAGCTTTCTTT. Filled out from reference TRBV28 and TRBJ1-1, the complete variable domain reads DVKVTQSSRYLVKRTGEKVFLECVQDMDHENMFWYRQDPGLGLRLIYFSYDVKMKEKGDIPEGYSVSREKKERFSLILESASTNQTSMYLCASRKPGTPNTEAFFGQGTRLTVV.

CDR3 residues: CASRPRQGSTEAFF. In DNA form, the CDR3 reads TGTGCCAGCAGGCCCCGGCAGGGTAGTACGGAAGCTTTCTTT. The chain combines TRBV28 with TRBJ1-1; perhaps TRBD1 as D (5 bases). CDR3 size: 14 residues. Trimming stripped 6 bases from V and 8 bases from J, with 19 bases between. Germline V CDR1 and CDR2: MDHEN, SYDVKM.

The CDR3 DNA reads TGTGCCAGCAGCTTAGATGGGGGGGCAGCGACTGAAGCTTTCTTT. The encoded protein is CASSLDGGAATEAFF. The genes are TRBV7-9 and TRBJ1-1, with D maybe TRBD1 (6 bases). The CDR3 consists of 15 residues. In germline, CDR1 is SEHNR, CDR2 FQNEAQ (reference sequence). Trimming took off 1 base at V and 5 bases at J, with 14 bases between the two ends.

In this sample, this clone turned up a few times. V usage is TRBV5-1 and J usage is TRBJ1-4; D is possibly TRBD1 (5 bases). The V gene's germline CDR1 is SGHRS and CDR2 YFSETQ. The CDR3 has 14 amino acids. The germline V and J ends were trimmed by 1 base and 3 bases, with 7 bases remaining between them. The CDR3 sequence: CASSLTTANEKLFF. CDR3 coding DNA: TGCGCCAGCAGCTTGACGACAGCTAATGAAAAACTGTTTTTT. Drawing the rest from reference TRBV5-1 and TRBJ1-4, the complete variable domain is KAGVTQTPRYLIKTRGQQVTLSCSPISGHRSVSWYQQTPGQGLQFLFEYFSETQRNKGNFPGRFSGRQFSNSRSEMNVSTLELGDSALYLCASSLTTANEKLFFGSGTQLSVL.

This clone was picked up one time. This rearrangement joins TRBV13 to TRBJ2-2; D is perhaps TRBD1 (6 bases). This CDR3 contains 17 residues. Germline CDR1 is PRHDT and CDR2 is FYEKMQ (reference sequence). The germline V and J ends were trimmed by 1 base and 3 bases, with 15 bases remaining between them. CDR3: CASSLVFWGRDTGELFF. The DNA for the CDR3 is TGTGCCAGCAGCTTAGTTTTTTGGGGGCGAGACACCGGGGAGCTGTTTTTT.

The chain employs TRBV29-1 and TRBJ1-1; TRBD1 might be the D (6 bases). Trimming shortened V by 3 bases and J by 5 bases, and 10 bases separated the two germline ends. Germline V lookup: CDR1 SQVTM, CDR2 ANQGSEA. The CDR3 is made up of 12 amino acids. CDR3: CSVETGGTEAFF. In DNA form, the CDR3 reads TGCAGCGTTGAGACAGGAGGAACTGAAGCTTTCTTT.

The chain employs TRBV2 and TRBJ2-7; D call uncertain. The V and J ends lost 5 bases and 1 base respectively, with 12 bases between them. There are 14 residues in the CDR3. CDR1 and CDR2 (germline): SNHLY, FYNNEI. CDR3 sequence: CASSSHQYSYEQYF. CDR3 in DNA: TGTGCCAGCAGTTCCCATCAGTATTCCTACGAGCAGTACTTC.

The chain is built from TRBV27 and TRBJ2-1, with 8 nucleotides matching TRBD2. CDR1 MNHEY and CDR2 SMNVEV come from the germline V gene (reference sequence). J was trimmed by 4 bases and V by 7 bases; bases with no gene match: 12. CDR3 size: 16 residues. The CDR3 is CASNPYGTSEYNEQFF. CDR3 coding DNA: TGTGCCAGCAACCCTTACGGGACTAGTGAGTACAATGAGCAGTTCTTC.

This clone has just a few counts. The CDR3 DNA sequence: TGTGCCAAGAACAACGAGCAGTACTTC. Amino acids: CAKNNEQYF. V and J are TRBV6-4 and TRBJ2-7, with D uncertain. V was trimmed by 10 bases and J by 5 bases, leaving 6 bases between them. The CDR3 is 9 residues long. Germline CDR1 and CDR2: MRHNA and SNTAGT.

This rearrangement joins TRBV19 to TRBJ2-7; TRBD2 agrees at 7 bases. Trimming at V came to 1 base and at J to 4 bases, leaving 7 bases not matched to a gene. CDR3 length equals 15 residues. Per germline, CDR1 LNHDA and CDR2 SQIVND (reference sequence). Here the CDR3 reads CASSIGSASGYEQYF. CDR3 DNA: TGTGCCAGTAGTATAGGGTCGGCTAGCGGTTACGAGCAGTACTTC.

V and J are TRBV6-5 and TRBJ1-1, with 9 positions matching TRBD1. The germline V gene has CDR1 MNHEY and CDR2 SVGAGI. This CDR3 has 12 residues. After removal of 11 bases from V and 5 bases from J, the junction contained 6 bases not matched to a gene. CDR3 DNA sequence: TGTGCCGTGGAACAGGGGGCAACTGAAGCTTTCTTT. Translated, it gives CAVEQGATEAFF.

The table lists this clone with a count of one. V and J are TRBV7-9 and TRBJ2-6, with D maybe TRBD1 (5 bases). The CDR3 loop spans 17 amino acids. Between the trimmed V and J ends, which lost 4 bases and 0 bases, there was a span of 13 bases. Germline V lookup: CDR1 SEHNR, CDR2 FQNEAQ (reference sequence). CDR3 loop: CASSSQGLSSGANVLTF. The CDR3 DNA reads TGTGCCAGCAGCTCCCAGGGATTAAGCTCTGGGGCCAACGTCCTGACTTTC.

The V and J genes are TRBV5-1 and TRBJ2-7, with D maybe TRBD2 (5 bases). V was cut by 7 bases and J by 4 bases, with 15 bases left in between. The CDR3 sequence is 13 residues long. Germline V lookup: CDR1 SGHRS, CDR2 YFSETQ. CDR3 sequence: CASGGEGRYEQYF. The CDR3 nucleotides are TGCGCCAGCGGCGGAGAGGGCCGTTACGAGCAGTACTTC. Combining the CDR3 with reference TRBV5-1 and TRBJ2-7 gives the whole variable domain KAGVTQTPRYLIKTRGQQVTLSCSPISGHRSVSWYQQTPGQGLQFLFEYFSETQRNKGNFPGRFSGRQFSNSRSEMNVSTLELGDSALYLCASGGEGRYEQYFGPGTRLTVT.

The rearrangement links TRBV27 to TRBJ1-5; D is unclear. The CDR3 runs 12 residues. V gave up 4 bases and J gave up 10 bases, with 11 bases separating them. In germline, CDR1 is MNHEY, CDR2 SMNVEV (reference sequence). In nucleotides, the CDR3 is TGTGCCAGCAGTTCCCCTGCGGGTCCCCAGCATTTT. The encoded protein is CASSSPAGPQHF.

This clone was counted a few times. This chain connects TRBV30 to TRBJ2-2; 8 nucleotides match TRBD2. Germline V CDR1 and CDR2: GTSNPN, SVGIG (reference sequence). This CDR3 comprises 14 residues. Trimming cost V 1 base and J 7 bases; bases outside gene matches: 5. CDR3 sequence reads: CAWSGAGESGELFF. CDR3 nucleotide sequence: TGTGCCTGGAGTGGAGCGGGAGAGAGCGGGGAGCTGTTTTTT.

The chain employs TRBV5-4 and TRBJ2-5, with D perhaps matching TRBD1 (5 bases). Germline V CDR1 and CDR2: SGHNT, YYREEE (reference sequence). The CDR3 has 13 residues. V was pared by 3 bases and J by 2 bases, with 8 bases between. CDR3 coding DNA: TGTGCCAGCAGCTCAGGGTCACAAGAGACCCAGTACTTC. Its translation: CASSSGSQETQYF.

This chain joins TRBV28 and TRBJ1-1, with TRBD1 as a possible D gene (5 bases). CDR1 and CDR2 (germline): MDHEN, SYDVKM. CDR3 length equals 16 residues. The ends were cut back, 7 bases at V and 2 bases at J, with 20 bases in the middle. The CDR3 region has the DNA TGTGCCAGCATCACCCCATGGGGCCAGACTAACACTGAAGCTTTCTTT. Protein: CASITPWGQTNTEAFF.

This chain links TRBV27 with TRBJ1-5; the D gene is possibly TRBD1 (6 bases). This CDR3 is built from 14 residues. Germline CDR1 is MNHEY and CDR2 is SMNVEV (reference sequence). V lost 4 bases to trimming and J lost 4 bases, with 11 bases between them. This CDR3 reads CASSYTGSNQPQHF. The CDR3 DNA follows: TGTGCCAGCAGTTACACAGGGTCTAATCAGCCCCAGCATTTT.

This chain links TRBV2 with TRBJ2-5; D might be TRBD1 (6 bases). Per germline, CDR1 SNHLY and CDR2 FYNNEI. Trimming shortened V by 9 bases and J by 5 bases, and 13 bases separated the two germline ends. The CDR3 totals 12 residues. Written as DNA, the CDR3 is TGTGCCAGTCTTGAAAGGGGGGAGACCCAGTACTTC. Amino acids: CASLERGETQYF. The full variable domain, with the rest looked up from reference TRBV2 and TRBJ2-5, is EPEVTQTPSHQVTQMGQEVILRCVPISNHLYFYWYRQILGQKVEFLVSFYNNEISEKSEIFDDQFSVERPDGSNFTLKIRSTKLEDSAMYFCASLERGETQYFGPGTRLLVL.